This TCR beta chain was obtained from a study of graft-versus-host responses after intestinal transplantation. Here immunoSEQ multiplex PCR was the method, and the copy in TCRdb shows in-frame clones only, minus some. The sample lists approximately 90,000 clones; roughly 90% were seen once. Concerning this clone: Its antigen is as yet unknown.

The V segment lost 2 bases and the J segment 5 bases; nucleotides outside the gene matches: 7. The CDR3 loop spans 16 amino acids. Germline-derived CDR1 and CDR2 are SGHDT and YYEEEE. The TCR originated in a human donor who was the organ donor for an intestinal transplant. The chain couples TRBV5-6 to TRBJ2-5, with TRBD2 matching over 12 bases. Material: unstimulated CD8+ T cells sorted from spleen or lymph node cells, obtained before transplant. CDR3 DNA: TGTGCCAGCAGCTTAACCCTAGCGGGAGGGCAGGAGACCCAGTACTTC. Translating gives CASSLTLAGGQETQYF.